Detailed here is one T cell receptor (beta chain). It has no known antigen specificity. No quality values exist for individual bases; no much larger clone is one base distant. Trimmed from V: 0 bases; trimmed from J: 5 bases; junction bases lacking a gene match: 10. CDR1 and CDR2, looked up from the germline V gene, are SNHLY and FYNNEI. The CDR3 holds 16 amino acids from the cysteine to the phenylalanine. CDR3 DNA is the only sequence kept; it has 48 bases, read in frame from the first base. The sample belongs to a study of tumor-infiltrating lymphocytes in primary liver carcinoma (dated by TCRdb to 2017 to 2019). At the level of the whole study: The five patients, three men and two women aged 30 to 69 years, had hepatocellular carcinoma (four) or combined HCC and intrahepatic cholangiocarcinoma (one). The five patients had tumors staged T1-T3 N0M0, with maximum diameters ranging from about 4.2 to 10 cm. Roughly 3.5 to 7.5 million productive TCRbeta reads were obtained per sample, and no significant difference in read depth was found between tissue types. TCRbeta repertoire sequencing, expression microarrays and whole-exome sequencing were combined in the study across five regions of each liver tumor, with adjacent normal tissue and blood also included. A total of 35 or so specimens from 5 patients went through TCRbeta repertoire sequencing, namely 25 tumor regions, 5 adjacent noncancerous liver tissues and 5 peripheral blood samples. Reproducibility between technical replicate repertoires was high, with correlation coefficients above 0.98 and mean shared-clone rates approximately 0.9.

A constant-region primer and ProtoScript II reverse transcriptase were used to reverse-transcribe TCRbeta-specific cDNA from roughly 0.5 ug total RNA. The TCRbeta libraries were prepared through three rounds of nested multiplex PCR following a slightly modified ARM-PCR procedure. Each of the first two PCR rounds ran for approximately 10 cycles and used multiplex TRBV1-TRBV30 forward primers together with a Cbeta reverse primer. Sample barcodes and Illumina adapters were added in a final 25-cycle PCR with Deep VentR polymerase. Before sequencing, amplicons of 200-500 bp were purified from gel using a QIAquick gel extraction kit. The TCRbeta amplicons were sequenced with 250-bp paired-end reads on an Illumina HiSeq 2500. In the original analysis: To recover full CDR3 sequences, reads were quality-trimmed using Trimmomatic v0.33 and paired reads were then merged using FLASH v1.2.11. MiGEC v1.2.1b assigned V, D and J germline segments to the rearranged TCRbeta sequences. Clonotype statistics, along with Shannon-Wiener diversity indices, were calculated using VDJtools v1.0.0. To cut down on sampling bias, every analysis after diversity analysis relied on just the 250 most abundant clonotypes from each sample. The public reads were quality trimmed at Q25 with fastp and then assembled into clones with MiXCR by TCRdb, keeping productive beta chains. Each entry is one CDR3 protein sequence, shown with its most common DNA and genes. The V and J calls shown here were made by TCRdb, not taken from the authors' results. The sample table records fewer than 85,000 distinct CDR3 sequences; roughly 71% of these occur just once. The ten most abundant clones make up 26% of the sample.

Here is what the overall study found, with its caveats: The top 250 clones accounted for a significantly greater share of the repertoire in tumors than in blood (p = 0.039). Bulk unsorted samples precluded comparing CD4+ and CD8+ T cell repertoires. Repertoire overlap was found to be higher between tumor regions (mean approximately 35%) than between tumor-adjacent (about 17%) or tumor-blood (approximately 15%) pairs, consistent with antigen-driven expansion. Because sequencing covered only the TCR beta chain and unpaired alpha chains were not captured, true repertoire diversity is likely underestimated. With just 4 or 5 patients in the study, the authors point out that the findings should be validated in a larger study.

Without any cell sorting, total RNA and DNA were co-extracted from approximately 20-30 mg of bulk tissue using the AllPrep DNA/RNA mini kit. Surgical resection was performed in China between November 2015 and March 2016 on about 5 patients with histopathologically diagnosed primary liver carcinoma. Patients had chronic HBV infection and were treatment-naive at sampling. Pieces of fresh tumor and adjacent tissue were cut in half, with one half kept in RNAlater at -80 degrees C and the other half sent for histology. This receptor was obtained from a man aged 35-49 years with primary liver carcinoma and hepatitis B virus infection. The chain uses TRBV2 and TRBJ2-7; TRBD2 agrees with 7 junctional bases. The sequencing input was tumor-adjacent normal liver tissue. The CDR3 protein is CASSEATAGSRHEQYF. The DNA is TGTGCCAGCAGTGAAGCCACAGCGGGATCACGCCACGAGCAGTACTTC.